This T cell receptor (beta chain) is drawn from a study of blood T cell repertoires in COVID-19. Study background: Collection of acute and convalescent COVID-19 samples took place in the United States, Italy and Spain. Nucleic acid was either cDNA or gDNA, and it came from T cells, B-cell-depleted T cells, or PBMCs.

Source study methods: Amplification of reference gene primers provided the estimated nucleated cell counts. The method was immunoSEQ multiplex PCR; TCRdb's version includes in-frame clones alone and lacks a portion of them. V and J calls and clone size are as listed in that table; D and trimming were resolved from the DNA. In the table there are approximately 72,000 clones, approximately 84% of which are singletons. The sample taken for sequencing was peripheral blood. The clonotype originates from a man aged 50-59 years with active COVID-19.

DNA for the CDR3: TGTGCCAGCGGACGGGAGAGCTCCTACAATGAGCAGTTCTTC. Residues: CASGRESSYNEQFF. The V and J genes are TRBV2 and TRBJ2-1, with D perhaps TRBD2 (6 bases). V was clipped by 8 bases and J by 0 bases, with 11 bases between them. This CDR3 is 14 amino acids long. Germline CDR1 reads SNHLY; CDR2 reads FYNNEI.